The rows below give T cell receptor beta chains drawn from one sample of a study of CD8+CD57+ T cells in acquired aplastic anemia. Each CDR3 protein gets one entry after TCRdb re-called the reads with MiXCR. The data show about 110,000 distinct CDR3 sequences, with about half seen just once and around a third held by the top ten. The sample comprised sorted CD4+, CD8+, or CD8+CD57+ T cells (not recorded which) from PBMCs. The source of these receptors is a human donor in good health, serving as a control. Both conserved end residues are trimmed from each CDR3. Each record gives: V gene, J gene, clone size, CDR3 protein. Clone size is not always given. Where it is, it says once, few, many or a class for expanded clones.

V: TRBV5-4
J: TRBJ2-1
size: many
CDR3: ASSRGLAGGLEQF

V: TRBV15
J: TRBJ1-3
size: .
CDR3: ATSTPGTGTGNTIY

V: TRBV15
J: TRBJ1-6
size: few
CDR3: ATSRDKGLLH

V: TRBV24-1
J: TRBJ1-2
size: once
CDR3: ATSELSGESYGYT

V: TRBV10-2
J: TRBJ2-5
size: many
CDR3: ASSVISSETQY

V: TRBV5-1
J: TRBJ1-1
size: once
CDR3: ASGRQGGGEAF

V: TRBV5-1
J: TRBJ2-5
size: many
CDR3: ASQGGMGETQY

V: TRBV6-1
J: TRBJ2-3
size: few
CDR3: ASNAGGLPDTQY

V: TRBV9
J: TRBJ1-1
size: .
CDR3: ASSPGVMVEAF

V: TRBV7-2
J: TRBJ1-1
size: many
CDR3: ASSYMTGGPADTEAF

V: TRBV7-2
J: TRBJ1-5
size: .
CDR3: ASTTGVGQPQH

V: TRBV19
J: TRBJ1-2
size: many
CDR3: ATHRDYSYT

V: TRBV6-2/TRBV6-3
J: TRBJ2-1
size: .
CDR3: ASSYSIPSGESNEQF

V: TRBV6-6
J: TRBJ2-7
size: many
CDR3: ASSWGSGENEQY

V: TRBV15
J: TRBJ1-1
size: .
CDR3: ATSRDRGRTEAF

V: TRBV11-1
J: TRBJ2-1
size: .
CDR3: ASSFSGTSGEQL

V: TRBV4-2
J: TRBJ1-1
size: many
CDR3: ASSHQQGNTEAF

V: TRBV11-3
J: TRBJ2-1
size: few
CDR3: ASSFGGGYNEQF

V: TRBV5-1
J: TRBJ2-3
size: .
CDR3: ASSPGLASTDTQY

V: TRBV6-5
J: TRBJ2-7
size: many
CDR3: ASSLRQGTYEQY

V: TRBV7-3
J: TRBJ1-6
size: few
CDR3: ASSTQGRGSPLH

V: TRBV7-9
J: TRBJ1-2
size: .
CDR3: ASSLDDRTNYGYT

V: TRBV5-1
J: TRBJ1-2
size: many
CDR3: ASSLEGSKYGYT

V: TRBV4-2
J: TRBJ2-3
size: many
CDR3: ASSQEMRGSHTDTQY

V: TRBV7-8
J: TRBJ1-1
size: .
CDR3: ASSQGDNTEAF

V: TRBV2
J: TRBJ2-7
size: once
CDR3: ASSEYPGRTYEQY

V: TRBV15
J: TRBJ1-1
size: .
CDR3: ATSRDPRDEAF

V: TRBV20-1
J: TRBJ1-2
size: many
CDR3: SARETGTGFYGYT

V: TRBV5-4
J: TRBJ2-1
size: .
CDR3: ASSPRHVDEQF

V: TRBV11-2
J: TRBJ1-5
size: once
CDR3: ASSSPVKTLDSNQPQH

V: TRBV5-1
J: TRBJ2-2
size: .
CDR3: ASSLAGTGELF

V: TRBV13
J: TRBJ2-7
size: many
CDR3: ASSARDGSYEQY

V: TRBV7-9
J: TRBJ1-5
size: .
CDR3: ASSLAD

V: TRBV19
J: .
size: few
CDR3: ASSVLAGGQEETQY

V: TRBV29-1
J: TRBJ2-7
size: .
CDR3: SVGTDLYEQY

V: TRBV20-1
J: TRBJ2-1
size: .
CDR3: SARPLAGTEQF

V: TRBV6-1
J: TRBJ1-2
size: .
CDR3: ASKRGNYGYT

V: TRBV2
J: TRBJ1-2
size: .
CDR3: ASSEERVGDGYT

V: TRBV15
J: TRBJ2-4
size: .
CDR3: ATSRPGLAKNIQY

V: TRBV29-1
J: TRBJ2-5
size: .
CDR3: SVELAGAKETQY

V: TRBV4-3
J: TRBJ2-2
size: .
CDR3: ASSQAGPGTGSTGELF

V: TRBV30
J: TRBJ2-1
size: few
CDR3: AWSGAGQGDNEQF

V: TRBV20-1
J: TRBJ2-7
size: .
CDR3: SVRTQYEQY

V: TRBV5-8
J: TRBJ1-5
size: .
CDR3: ASSLGKRGPQH

V: TRBV10-2
J: TRBJ1-2
size: .
CDR3: ASSGVANYGYT

V: TRBV25-1
J: TRBJ1-6
size: .
CDR3: ASGISLNGNSPLH

V: TRBV20-1
J: TRBJ2-3
size: many
CDR3: SASSGENADTQY

V: TRBV25-1
J: TRBJ2-5
size: .
CDR3: ASSETGWLTQY

V: TRBV5-4
J: TRBJ2-7
size: many
CDR3: ASSLAERTGPYEQY

V: TRBV20-1
J: TRBJ2-3
size: .
CDR3: SARLGGTQY

V: TRBV27
J: TRBJ1-2
size: few
CDR3: ASSFSQTTGYT

V: TRBV6-4
J: TRBJ2-1
size: .
CDR3: ASSVGGDPTEQF

V: TRBV7-2
J: TRBJ1-2
size: few
CDR3: ASSVDGSYGYT

V: TRBV12-3/TRBV12-4
J: TRBJ2-2
size: few
CDR3: ASKGRGWSRELF

V: TRBV7-6
J: TRBJ1-1
size: few
CDR3: ASSSTTGSEAF

V: TRBV10-3
J: TRBJ1-2
size: .
CDR3: ANRNNPSYGYT

V: TRBV4-3
J: TRBJ2-1
size: many
CDR3: ASSQETSWNNEQF

V: TRBV20-1
J: TRBJ1-2
size: few
CDR3: SARDWDRSLYGYT

V: TRBV2
J: TRBJ2-5
size: many
CDR3: ASSEALAVQETQY

V: TRBV5-4
J: TRBJ2-5
size: .
CDR3: ASSFGLAGGETQY